This T cell receptor beta chain comes out of a study of control samples from healthy donors and cancer patients. Clones were read by immunoSEQ multiplex PCR, and TCRdb kept only the in-frame ones, dropping some. The sample holds 45,000 to 60,000 clones, about 95% seen once. This CDR3 spans 14 amino acids. Germline lookup yields CDR1 MNHEY and CDR2 SMNVEV (reference sequence). Deletions cut 3 bases from V and 0 bases from J, with 6 bases between. This clone was detected only once. The receptor comes from a young man in good health. The V and J genes are TRBV27 and TRBJ1-3, with D unclear. Sequencing input: blood. The CDR3, as DNA: TGTGCCAGCAGTTTCGGCAGCTCTGGAAACACCATATATTTT. Amino acids: CASSFGSSGNTIYF.